This record looks at one T cell receptor beta chain sequence and its context. Its specificity is unknown. This record comes from a study of cytomegalovirus exposure and HLA in healthy donors. Study observations and caveats: In a later analysis, V- and J-gene trimming of beta chains associated with a DCLRE1C missense variant, replicated independently. Through in vitro validation, a few CMV-associated chains were shown to be specific for CMV antigens. Being productive about 87% or about 30% of the time was typical of most TCR beta V segments in an earlier analysis. There were 160 or so TCR beta chains listed as cytomegalovirus-associated.

The germline V gene encodes CDR1 MGHRA and CDR2 YSYEKL. Trimming cost V 3 bases and J 1 base; bases outside gene matches: 4. The CDR3 has 16 amino acids. With 60 Vbeta and 13 Jbeta primers, the PCR was carried out. Assay used: immunoSEQ multiplex PCR; TCRdb lists only in-frame clones, some missing. The sample includes about 200,000 clones. The sequence derives from a boy aged 5-17 years in good health and CMV-seronegative. Source material: PBMCs. The chain uses TRBV4-1 and TRBJ2-2; 8 bases map to TRBD1. CDR3 sequence reads: CASSQRQGRNTGELFF. The DNA for the CDR3 is TGCGCCAGCAGCCAGCGACAGGGGCGGAACACCGGGGAGCTGTTTTTT.